The clone carrying this T cell receptor beta chain was observed a handful of times. As yet, its antigen is unknown. For the TCR beta CDR3, multiplex PCR with 32 V and 13 J primers performed the amplification. TCRdb re-analysed the multiplex PCR reads in MiXCR, keeping a single row per CDR3 protein. The sample consists of 15,000 or so distinct CDR3 sequences, 25% to 35% of them appearing once. The CDR3 spans 15 residues. Trimming removed 6 bases from V and 1 base from J, with 15 bases in between. CDR1 is MNHNS, CDR2 SASEGT, per germline. For each sample, template was roughly 640 ng of bulk tumor genomic DNA. Primary tumors were biopsied several times each, far apart, intraoperatively. The cohort was untreated, with newly diagnosed non-small cell lung cancer undergoing curative surgery. All donors had received a new diagnosis of non-small cell lung cancer and were undergoing surgery with curative intent.

These data come from a study of immune heterogeneity within non-small cell lung tumors. Findings of the study overall: Local T-cell clonality tracked local tumor mutational burden, showing a moderate yet significant relationship (R 0.3 to 0.35). Individual patients mostly differed in their high-frequency T-cell receptor beta clonotypes. Tumor sites in a patient shared identical dominant CDR3 beta clonotypes and also carried site-unique high-frequency clones.

Sequencing input: lung tumor tissue. The TCR originated in a man in his forties with non-small cell lung cancer. This rearrangement joins TRBV6-1 to TRBJ1-1, with D tentatively TRBD1 (6 bases). The CDR3 reads CASSPGTWTNTEAFF. CDR3 coding DNA: TGTGCCAGCAGCCCTGGGACATGGACGAACACTGAAGCTTTCTTT.